This T cell receptor (beta chain) derives from a study of molecular identifiers for immune sequencing clone quantification. Across the study: RNA from about 20,000 or 100,000 naive CD8 cells was split five ways in replicates, with four sequenced.

Study results and caveats: Highly expanded clone sizes could be underestimated by identical TCR molecules sharing a barcode.

Libraries of bulk TCR were made by previously described methods (with listed TCR primers). TCRdb analysed the PCR reads with MiXCR anew, one entry per CDR3 protein. The table shows about 640,000 distinct CDR3 sequences, with about 20% occurring only once. The V gene end was trimmed by 3 bases and the J gene end by 2 bases; junction bases not matched to a gene: 17. The CDR3 is 19 residues long. CDR1 is LGHDT and CDR2 is YNNKEL in the germline V gene (reference sequence). Sorting isolated naive CD8 T cells as CD8+CD4-CCR7+CD45RA+ events. Concerning this clonotype itself: Its specificity is unknown.

Material for sequencing was naive CD8+ T cells from blood, with Jurkat cell RNA spiked in. Subset defined: FACS-sorted CD8+CD4-CCR7+CD45RA+ naive T cells. The receptor was derived from a human donor in good health. Some libraries in this study had Jurkat cell RNA spiked in. The chain recombines TRBV3-1 with TRBJ2-7, with TRBD1 matching over 9 bases. CDR3 protein: CASSHNVGQGFSATYEQYF. CDR3 sequence (DNA): TGTGCCAGCAGCCATAACGTGGGACAGGGCTTTAGTGCGACCTACGAGCAGTACTTC.